This record covers a single T cell receptor beta chain. This entry comes from a study of blood T cell repertoires in COVID-19. Across the study: The origin of the acute and convalescent COVID-19 samples was the United States, Italy and Spain. PBMCs, B-cell-depleted T cells, or T cells were the source of the cDNA or gDNA that made up the material.

The V gene's germline CDR1 is MGHRA and CDR2 YSYEKL. The junction had 4 bases not matched to a gene; V was cut back by 4 bases and J by 5 bases. There are 13 residues in the CDR3. Under the authors' procedure: Amplification of reference gene primers provided the estimated nucleated cell counts. TCRdb's copy holds only in-frame clones and misses some; the assay was immunoSEQ multiplex PCR. From that table come the V and J calls and clone size; the DNA was used to work out D and trimming. This sample carries 190,000 or so clones, around nine tenths of them seen once, and the ten largest clones take less than 3%.

Input material: peripheral blood. The sequence was collected from a man in his forties with active or convalescent COVID-19. This rearrangement joins TRBV4-1 to TRBJ2-7; 8 nucleotides align to TRBD1. CDR3 loop: CASSPGQGHEQYF. DNA of the CDR3: TGCGCCAGCAGCCCCGGACAGGGCCACGAGCAGTACTTC.